Shown below are 23 T cell receptor beta chains from a single sample sequenced in a study of Ad26.COV2.S vaccination and SARS-CoV-2 variants. TCRdb's table, derived via immunoSEQ multiplex PCR, lists solely in-frame clones and lacks some. The table has around 240,000 clones, roughly 90% seen once; the top ten hold approximately 11%. Treatment of the sample: approximately 18 received Ad26.COV2.S at low or high dose, single or two shots; a few received placebo; per-sample allocation not given. Each sample was drawn 63 days after the first injection (of vaccine or placebo). Here the sequenced sample was peripheral blood, taken in a trial of Ad26.COV2.S vaccine versus placebo. These TCRs come from a person between 18 and 65 years old who received the Ad26.COV2.S COVID-19 vaccine or a placebo.

This clone is a singleton in its sample. In DNA form, the CDR3 reads TGTGCCAGCTCACCAACTAGTGGACCGGAGCAGTTCTTC. This encodes CASSPTSGPEQFF. This chain uses TRBV18 with TRBJ2-1; D is possibly TRBD2 (5 bases). Between the trimmed V and J ends, which lost 2 bases and 10 bases, there was a span of 12 bases. This CDR3 spans 13 amino acids. CDR1 is KGHSH and CDR2 is LQKENI in the germline V gene.

V gene TRBV24-1 combines with J gene TRBJ2-5; TRBD1 aligns across 7 bases. CDR3 length: 14 residues. V lost 2 bases to trimming and J lost 1 base; unmatched junction nucleotides: 0. Per the germline V gene, CDR1 is KGHDR and CDR2 is SFDVKD. DNA for the CDR3: TGTGCCACCAGTGATTGGGACAGCCAAGAGACCCAGTACTTC. Translated: CATSDWDSQETQYF.

This chain connects TRBV19 to TRBJ1-2; TRBD1 matches at 8 bases. The germline CDR1 and CDR2 sequences are LNHDA and SQIVND (reference sequence). The CDR3 totals 16 residues. The V segment lost 3 bases and the J segment 4 bases; nucleotides outside the gene matches: 10. CDR3 loop: CASSMTGAGGSYGYTF. The CDR3 nucleotides are TGTGCCAGTAGTATGACAGGGGCCGGAGGTAGCTATGGCTACACCTTC.

This clone was seen only once. The chain joins TRBV6-6 to TRBJ2-7, with D possibly called TRBD1 or TRBD2 (5 bases each). The CDR3 sequence is 16 residues long. In germline, CDR1 is MNHNY, CDR2 SVGAGI (reference sequence). The V and J ends lost 2 bases and 3 bases respectively, with 17 bases between them. DNA for the CDR3: TGTGCCAGCAGTTACGCCCCTCGAGAGGGGAGCTACGAGCAGTACTTC. As protein: CASSYAPREGSYEQYF.

CDR3 nucleotide sequence: TGCAGTGCTAGTCTAAGGACAGGTGGCTCCTACGAGCAGTACTTC. It codes for CSASLRTGGSYEQYF. This rearrangement joins TRBV20-1 to TRBJ2-7; 7 nucleotides line up with TRBD1. This CDR3 is built from 15 residues. In germline, CDR1 is DFQATT, CDR2 SNEGSKA (reference sequence). After removal of 3 bases from V and 0 bases from J, the junction contained 8 bases not matched to a gene.

The count of this clone is one. This chain uses TRBV9 with TRBJ2-3; no clear D. Germline V gene data show CDR1 as SGDLS and CDR2 as YYNGEE. This CDR3 spans 18 amino acids. V was cut by 1 base and J by 2 bases, with 20 bases left in between. The CDR3 sequence: CASSVLLRAKPHTDTQYF. The DNA of the CDR3 is TGTGCCAGCAGCGTACTTCTACGGGCTAAGCCCCACACAGATACGCAGTATTTT.

This sequence joins TRBV28 and TRBJ1-1, with D maybe TRBD1 (6 bases). The CDR3 runs to 13 residues. In germline, CDR1 is MDHEN, CDR2 SYDVKM. The germline V and J ends were trimmed by 5 bases and 5 bases, with 12 bases remaining between them. The DNA of the CDR3 is TGTGCCAGCAGTATGGGGGGGCGAACTGAAGCTTTCTTT. Translation: CASSMGGRTEAFF.

This sequence joins TRBV11-2 and TRBJ2-7; TRBD2 aligns across 9 bases. V lost 5 bases, J lost 5 bases, and 10 bases stayed unmatched. From germline, CDR1 is SGHAT and CDR2 FQNNGV. The CDR3 is 15 residues long. The CDR3 sequence is CASSPFSGSVHEQYF. CDR3 nucleotide sequence: TGTGCCAGCAGCCCCTTTAGCGGGAGTGTCCACGAGCAGTACTTC.

This clone was picked up a small number of times. This specimen includes other DNA sequences encoding the same CDR3. The chain has TRBV20-1 and TRBJ2-5; no firm D call. The CDR3 has 11 amino acids. CDR1 and CDR2 (germline): DFQATT, SNEGSKA (reference sequence). V was cut by 1 base and J by 1 base, with 1 base left in between. The CDR3 loop is CSARAQETQYF. In nucleotides, the CDR3 is TGCAGTGCTAGAGCCCAAGAGACCCAGTACTTC.

The DNA of the CDR3 is TGTGCCAGCAGCCCCCCCACCGCGAGACAGCCACCTAGATCTAACTATGGCTACACCTTC. Translating gives CASSPPTARQPPRSNYGYTF. This chain links TRBV3-1 (or the pseudogene TRBV3-2) with TRBJ1-2, with a weak D call TRBD1 (5 bases). Trimming pared 4 bases from V and 0 bases from J, leaving 27 bases between. CDR1 and CDR2 (germline): LGHDT, YNNKEL (reference sequence). There are 20 residues in the CDR3.

This clone has just a few counts. The chain links TRBV10-3 to TRBJ2-2; D may be TRBD1 (5 bases). V was pared by 11 bases and J by 3 bases, with 16 bases between. This CDR3 spans 14 amino acids. Germline V gene data show CDR1 as ENHRY and CDR2 as SYGVKD. This CDR3 is CAVQDRLDTGELFF. The DNA for the CDR3 is TGTGCCGTCCAAGACAGACTCGACACCGGGGAGCTGTTTTTT.

The chain has TRBV5-5 and TRBJ2-7; 7 nucleotides align to TRBD1. The CDR3 runs to 16 residues. Trimming cost V 1 base and J 4 bases; bases outside gene matches: 11. CDR1 SGHKS and CDR2 YYEKEE come from the germline V gene (reference sequence). CDR3 region: CASSLTIRGRGYEQYF. The CDR3 region has the DNA TGTGCCAGCAGCTTGACGATCCGCGGCAGGGGGTACGAGCAGTACTTC.

The chain joins TRBV6-2 or TRBV6-3 to TRBJ2-7; 13 bases are shared with TRBD2. Germline loops: CDR1 MNHEY, CDR2 SVGEGT. The CDR3 is 17 residues long. Trimming cost V 2 bases and J 0 bases; bases outside gene matches: 4. The CDR3 protein is CASSYGTSGTISYEQYF. The CDR3 nucleotides read TGTGCCAGCAGTTACGGGACTAGCGGGACCATCTCCTACGAGCAGTACTTC.

This clone was recorded only once. The V gene is TRBV28, the J gene TRBJ1-2; maybe TRBD1 (5 bases). This CDR3 has 13 residues. Trimming cost V 5 bases and J 7 bases, with 14 bases left between them. Germline assignment: CDR1 MDHEN and CDR2 SYDVKM. The CDR3, as DNA: TGTGCCAGCAGTGTACTACCCAGGGTTGGCTACACCTTC. Its translation: CASSVLPRVGYTF.

V usage is TRBV19 and J usage is TRBJ2-7, with D possibly being TRBD1 or TRBD2 (5 bases each). V lost 2 bases, J lost 4 bases, and 15 bases lay in between. The CDR3 runs to 15 residues. Germline loops: CDR1 LNHDA, CDR2 SQIVND (reference sequence). The CDR3 nucleotides read TGTGCCAGTAGTATATCCCCGGGACGCTTTTACGAGCAGTACTTC. Amino acids: CASSISPGRFYEQYF.

This rearrangement joins TRBV28 to TRBJ1-3, with a tentative D call TRBD1 (5 bases). The V end lost 3 bases, the J end lost 4 bases, and 7 bases lay between the germline ends. This CDR3 has 13 amino acids. The V gene's germline CDR1 is MDHEN and CDR2 SYDVKM. This CDR3 reads CASSLTEGNTIYF. CDR3 DNA sequence: TGTGCCAGCAGTTTGACAGAGGGAAACACCATATATTTT.

The V gene is TRBV19, the J gene TRBJ1-2; weak D call: TRBD1 (6 bases). Per germline, CDR1 LNHDA and CDR2 SQIVND (reference sequence). Trimming left V 3 bases short and J 4 bases short, with 12 bases between. The CDR3 spans 14 residues. CDR3 protein: CASSMGAATYGYTF. DNA for the CDR3: TGTGCCAGTAGTATGGGGGCAGCCACCTATGGCTACACCTTC.

The chain uses TRBV30 and TRBJ2-5, with 10 positions matching TRBD2. Per the germline V gene, CDR1 is GTSNPN and CDR2 is SVGIG (reference sequence). The CDR3 covers 13 residues. This CDR3 is CAVLAGVRETQYF. In nucleotides, the CDR3 is TGTGCTGTCCTAGCGGGAGTTAGAGAGACCCAGTACTTC.

V and J are TRBV10-3 and TRBJ1-2; TRBD1 matches 9 bases. The CDR3 runs to 13 residues. Unmatched junction bases numbered 4, after V lost 9 bases and J lost 2 bases. Germline V CDR1 and CDR2: ENHRY, SYGVKD. This CDR3 reads CAIRTGANYGYTF. CDR3 sequence (DNA): TGTGCCATTCGGACAGGGGCGAACTATGGCTACACCTTC.

The V and J genes are TRBV10-3 and TRBJ1-3, with D unclear. CDR1 and CDR2 (germline): ENHRY, SYGVKD. This CDR3 contains 14 residues. The V gene lost 0 bases and the J gene lost 2 bases, with 5 bases spanning the gap. CDR3 sequence: CAISESLTGNTIYF. DNA of the CDR3: TGTGCCATCAGTGAGTCATTGACTGGAAACACCATATATTTT.

This clone was seen a single time. J is TRBJ2-7 and V is TRBV5-1; TRBD1 agrees at 7 bases. The germline CDR1 and CDR2 sequences are SGHRS and YFSETQ. CDR3 length equals 14 residues. J gave up 4 bases and V 4 bases, and 8 bases lay outside the gene matches. CDR3 sequence: CASSPRTGRYEQYF. CDR3 nucleotide sequence: TGCGCCAGCAGCCCGCGGACAGGAAGATACGAGCAGTACTTC.

The chain joins TRBV9 to TRBJ1-2; D gene uncertain. CDR3 length: 13 residues. The germline V and J ends were trimmed by 0 bases and 8 bases, with 11 bases remaining between them. Germline V CDR1 and CDR2: SGDLS, YYNGEE. The DNA for the CDR3 is TGTGCCAGCAGCGTAGAGTTAGGGAGAGGCTACACCTTC. Amino acids: CASSVELGRGYTF.

The chain is built from TRBV30 and TRBJ1-2; D not resolved. The CDR3 length is 13 residues. Germline CDR1 reads GTSNPN; CDR2 reads SVGIG (reference sequence). Trimming shortened V by 2 bases and J by 5 bases, and 12 bases separated the two germline ends. The CDR3 reads CAWSPPSGYGYTF. The DNA for the CDR3 is TGTGCCTGGAGTCCCCCATCCGGGTATGGCTACACCTTC.